This T cell receptor (beta chain) originates from a study of graft-versus-host responses after intestinal transplantation. The wider study: Transplant recipients had multivisceral, liver-intestinal, or isolated intestinal grafts.

The assay was immunoSEQ multiplex PCR, and TCRdb's table has in-frame clones only and misses some. The sample shows approximately 90,000 clones, about nine tenths of them seen only once. The CDR3 contains 12 residues. CDR1 SGHDN and CDR2 FVKESK come from the germline V gene. V was shortened by 1 base and J by 8 bases, with 6 bases between the two germline ends. Study outcomes and limitations: Recipient marrow showed GvH clones, some seen first in ileum or blood.

To note about this clone: The target antigen is unknown.

This specimen was unstimulated CD8+ T cells sorted from spleen or lymph node cells, taken before intestinal transplant. The clonotype was recovered from a human donor who received an intestinal transplant. The chain couples TRBV14 to TRBJ2-1, with D uncertain. CDR3 protein: CASSQASYEQFF. The CDR3 coding sequence is TGTGCCAGCAGCCAAGCCTCTTATGAGCAGTTCTTC.